These T cell receptor beta chains were read from a single sample in a study of regulatory T cells in long-lasting Graves disease. TCRdb reanalysed the multiplex PCR reads using MiXCR and keeps one entry per CDR3 protein. Counted here are 500,000 to 700,000 distinct CDR3 sequences, 16% occurring once; the ten biggest clones make up about 18%. A further study also used this sample, focusing on T cells in Graves' hyperthyroidism and ophthalmopathy.

The sample here was peripheral blood mononuclear cells (PBMCs), taken at new diagnosis, from a patient treated with antithyroid drugs. All receptors come from a woman under 40 with Graves disease. The conserved cysteine and the conserved F or W are not part of the CDR3 here. Clone size is stated in some rows and not others, as once, few, many or a class when expanded.

V gene,J gene,clone size,CDR3 protein
TRBV20-1,TRBJ2-7,-,SASRTSGYEQY
TRBV10-1,TRBJ2-3,few,ASSDSLALTDTQY
TRBV3-1,TRBJ2-2,-,ASSQDPGLPNTGELF
TRBV3-1,TRBJ2-1,-,ASSKTSVKRNEQF
TRBV6-2/TRBV6-3,TRBJ2-7,few,ASSYSPEGNYEQY
TRBV20-1,TRBJ2-2,few,SANYVQGNTGELF
TRBV18,TRBJ2-7,-,ASSQNQGAAYEQY
TRBV4-2,TRBJ1-1,few,ASSQEWPDLRERVNTEAF
TRBV30,TRBJ2-3,many,AWSVIWDTQY
TRBV19,TRBJ1-5,many,ASSIGGGGGGQPQH
TRBV7-9,TRBJ2-7,many,ASSSLRDGSYEQY
TRBV5-1,TRBJ1-6,few,ASSSTTGGNSPLH
TRBV11-3,TRBJ2-3,-,ASSFQGALGDTQY
TRBV27,TRBJ2-7,many,ASSFTSVQGLDHHEQY
TRBV7-3,TRBJ2-3,-,ASSGTGLAGSGTDTQY
TRBV7-6,TRBJ1-2,-,ASSYDAGPSSYGYT
TRBV4-1,TRBJ2-3,-,AGSRSGGSGGDTQY
TRBV4-1,TRBJ2-7,-,ASSQGVGQIYEQY
TRBV5-1,TRBJ2-3,few,ASSLRATSGSNVYTQY
TRBV30,TRBJ2-7,-,AWSVGQGDNEQY
TRBV30,TRBJ1-2,few,AWRWDRGTTA
TRBV5-1,TRBJ2-2,-,ASSWVAGEKYTGELF